The 3 T cell receptor beta chains below were found in one sample sequenced in a study of beta chain features in type 1 diabetes. Study conclusions and caveats: In all four CD4+ subsets, TCRB CDR3 length was significantly, moderately reduced in type 1 diabetes.

TCRB transcripts that were expressed got sequenced, as all of the isolated RNA had been reverse transcribed. Assay used: immunoSEQ multiplex PCR; TCRdb lists only in-frame clones, some missing. This sample has tens of thousands of clones, with about 69% found just once. No antigen is known for these receptors. Sequenced material: Tregs from blood. The receptors were sampled from a man younger than 35 with type 1 diabetes.

The CDR3 DNA reads TGTGCCAGTAGTCCCCGGCGGGGCGCACAGTGGCAGCCCCAGCATTTT. It is translated as CASSPRRGAQWQPQHF. The chain is built from TRBV19 and TRBJ1-5; D possibly corresponds to TRBD1 (5 bases). The germline V gene encodes CDR1 LNHDA and CDR2 SQIVND (reference sequence). The CDR3 length is 16 residues. V gave up 5 bases and J gave up 7 bases, with 21 bases separating them.

The rearrangement joins TRBV7-9 to TRBJ2-7, with 12 bases fitting TRBD1. Looked up from germline, CDR1 is SEHNR and CDR2 is FQNEAQ (reference sequence). With V trimmed by 3 bases and J by 4 bases, 1 base remained unmatched. The CDR3 is made up of 14 amino acids. The DNA of the CDR3 is TGTGCCAGCAGCTTGGGACAGGGGGCTTACGAGCAGTACTTC. It encodes CASSLGQGAYEQYF. Drawing the rest from reference TRBV7-9 and TRBJ2-7, the complete variable domain is DTGVSQNPRHKITKRGQNVTFRCDPISEHNRLYWYRQTLGQGPEFLTYFQNEAQLEKSRLLSDRFSAERPKGSFSTLEIQRTEQGDSAMYLCASSLGQGAYEQYFGPGTRLTVT.

The chain carries TRBV18 and TRBJ2-1; 7 bases fit TRBD2. The CDR3 is 16 residues long. V shed 0 bases, J shed 4 bases, and the junction held 6 bases outside the gene matches. Germline values: CDR1 KGHSH, CDR2 LQKENI. CDR3 residues: CASSPPYDSGYNEQFF. The CDR3, as DNA: TGTGCCAGCTCACCACCGTATGATAGCGGGTACAATGAGCAGTTCTTC.